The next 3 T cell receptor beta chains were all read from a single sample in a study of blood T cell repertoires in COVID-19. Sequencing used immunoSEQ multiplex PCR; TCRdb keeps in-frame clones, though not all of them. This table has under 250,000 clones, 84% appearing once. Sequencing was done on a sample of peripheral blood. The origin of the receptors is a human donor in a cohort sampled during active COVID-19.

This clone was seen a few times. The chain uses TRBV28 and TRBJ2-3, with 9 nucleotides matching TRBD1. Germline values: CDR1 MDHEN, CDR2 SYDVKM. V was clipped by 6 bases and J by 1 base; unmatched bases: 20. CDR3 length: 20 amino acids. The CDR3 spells CASRGPGTGQTPLGTDTQYF. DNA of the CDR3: TGTGCCAGCAGGGGGCCCGGGACAGGGCAAACCCCTCTTGGCACAGATACGCAGTATTTT.

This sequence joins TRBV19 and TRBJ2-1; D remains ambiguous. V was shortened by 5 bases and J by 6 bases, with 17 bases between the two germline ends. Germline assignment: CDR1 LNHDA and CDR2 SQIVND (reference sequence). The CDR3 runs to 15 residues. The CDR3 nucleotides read TGTGCCAGTAGTTATACGGTAGGAGCGACCAATGAGCAGTTCTTC. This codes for CASSYTVGATNEQFF.

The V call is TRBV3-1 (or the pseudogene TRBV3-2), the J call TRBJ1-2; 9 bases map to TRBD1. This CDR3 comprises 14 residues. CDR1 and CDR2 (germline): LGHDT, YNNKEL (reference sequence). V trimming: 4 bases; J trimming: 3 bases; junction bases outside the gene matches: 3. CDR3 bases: TGTGCCAGCAGCCCAGGGGACAGGGACTATGGCTACACCTTC. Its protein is CASSPGDRDYGYTF.